This T cell receptor (beta chain) is drawn from a study of blood T cells in healthy people across ages. Findings of the study overall: Long-lived donors exceeded aged donors in naive CD4+ cells and diversity.

PCR was performed a second time for about 6 to 12 cycles using a sample-barcoded 5' primer and a J-beta primer mix. TCRdb re-called the 5' RACE reads through MiXCR, storing one row per CDR3 protein. The table records 700,000 to 950,000 distinct CDR3 sequences, around 40% of them present only once. This clonotype was found many times. Its specificity is unknown. The V gene end was trimmed by 3 bases and the J gene end by 6 bases; junction bases not matched to a gene: 2. The CDR3 length is 12 residues. Per germline, CDR1 SGHRS and CDR2 YFSETQ. The sample consisted of blood. The chain combines TRBV5-1 with TRBJ1-2; 7 bases agree with TRBD1. The sequence was collected from a woman aged 55-69 years in good health. As DNA, the CDR3 is TGCGCCAGCAGCTGGCAGGGGGATGGCTACACCTTC. Translation: CASSWQGDGYTF.